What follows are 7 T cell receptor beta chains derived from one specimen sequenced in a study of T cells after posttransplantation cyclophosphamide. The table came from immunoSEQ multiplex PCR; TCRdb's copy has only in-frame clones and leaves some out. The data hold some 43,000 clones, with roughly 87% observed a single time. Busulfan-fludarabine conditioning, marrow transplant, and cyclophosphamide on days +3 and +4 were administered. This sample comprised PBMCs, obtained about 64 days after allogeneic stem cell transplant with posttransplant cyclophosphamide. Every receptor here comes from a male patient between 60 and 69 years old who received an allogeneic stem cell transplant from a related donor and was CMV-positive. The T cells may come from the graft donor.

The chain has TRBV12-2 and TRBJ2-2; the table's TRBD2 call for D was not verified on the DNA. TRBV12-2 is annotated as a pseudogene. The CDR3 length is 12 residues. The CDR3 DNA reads TGTGCAAGTCGCTTAGTCGGCGGGGAGCTGTTTTTT. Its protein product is CASRLVGGELFF.

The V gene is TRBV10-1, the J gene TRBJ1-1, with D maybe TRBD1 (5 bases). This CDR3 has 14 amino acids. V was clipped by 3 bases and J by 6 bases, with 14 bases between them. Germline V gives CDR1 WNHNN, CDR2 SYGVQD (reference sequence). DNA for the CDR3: TGCGCCAGCAGTGACGCGACAGAGGAATCTGAAGCTTTCTTT. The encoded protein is CASSDATEESEAFF.

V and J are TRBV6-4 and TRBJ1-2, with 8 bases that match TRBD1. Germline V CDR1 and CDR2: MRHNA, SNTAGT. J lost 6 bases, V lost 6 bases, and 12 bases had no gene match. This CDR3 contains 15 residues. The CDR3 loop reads CASSEFWTGTNGYTF. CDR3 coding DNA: TGTGCCAGCAGCGAATTTTGGACAGGGACGAATGGCTACACCTTC.

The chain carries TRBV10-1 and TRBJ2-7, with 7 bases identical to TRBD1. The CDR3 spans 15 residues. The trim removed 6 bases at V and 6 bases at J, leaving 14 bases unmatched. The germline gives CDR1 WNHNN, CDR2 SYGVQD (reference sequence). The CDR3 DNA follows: TGCGCCAGCAGCCGGCCCCGGACAGGTTTATGCGAGCAGTACGTC. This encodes CASSRPRTGLCEQYV.

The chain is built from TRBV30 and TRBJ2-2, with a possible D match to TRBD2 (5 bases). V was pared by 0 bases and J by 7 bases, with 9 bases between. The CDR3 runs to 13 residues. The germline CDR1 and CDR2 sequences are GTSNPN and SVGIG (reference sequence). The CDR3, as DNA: TGTGCCTGGAGTGTACTAGGAATCGGGGAGCTGTTTTTT. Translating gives CAWSVLGIGELFF.

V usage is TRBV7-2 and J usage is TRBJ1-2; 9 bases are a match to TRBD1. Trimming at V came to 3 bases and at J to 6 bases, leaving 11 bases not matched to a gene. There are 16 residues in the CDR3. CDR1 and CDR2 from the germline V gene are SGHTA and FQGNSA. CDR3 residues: CASSFGGQGGSDGYTF. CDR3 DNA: TGTGCCAGCAGCTTCGGGGGACAGGGAGGTTCAGATGGCTACACCTTC.

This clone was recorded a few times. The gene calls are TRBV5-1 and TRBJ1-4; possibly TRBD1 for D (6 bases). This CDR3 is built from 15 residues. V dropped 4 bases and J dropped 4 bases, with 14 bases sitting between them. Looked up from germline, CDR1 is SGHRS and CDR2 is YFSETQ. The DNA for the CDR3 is TGCGCCAGCAGCCGCCAATCGGACAGTAATGAAAAACTGTTTTTT. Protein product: CASSRQSDSNEKLFF.